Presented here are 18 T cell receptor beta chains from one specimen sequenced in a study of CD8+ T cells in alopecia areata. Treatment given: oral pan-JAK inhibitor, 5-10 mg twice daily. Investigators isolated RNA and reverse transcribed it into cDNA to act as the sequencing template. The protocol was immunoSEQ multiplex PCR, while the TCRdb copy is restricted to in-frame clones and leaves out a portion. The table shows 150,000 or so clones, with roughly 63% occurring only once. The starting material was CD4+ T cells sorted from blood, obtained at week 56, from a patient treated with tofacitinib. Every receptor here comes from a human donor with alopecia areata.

CDR3 sequence reads: CASSETVNTEAFF. The CDR3 DNA follows: TGTGCCAGCAGTGAGACAGTTAACACTGAAGCTTTCTTT. The J gene is TRBJ1-1, the V gene TRBV6-1; weak D call: TRBD1 (5 bases). Trimming took off 3 bases at V and 2 bases at J, with 7 bases between the two ends. Germline lookup yields CDR1 MNHNS and CDR2 SASEGT. The CDR3 is made up of 13 amino acids.

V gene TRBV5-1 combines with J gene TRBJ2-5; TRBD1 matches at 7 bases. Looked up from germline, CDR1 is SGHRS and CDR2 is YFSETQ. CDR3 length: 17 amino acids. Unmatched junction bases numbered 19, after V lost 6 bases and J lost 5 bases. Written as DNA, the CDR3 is TGCGCCAGCAAACTACTCCCCAACTCACAGGGGTCGGAGACCCAGTACTTC. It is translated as CASKLLPNSQGSETQYF.

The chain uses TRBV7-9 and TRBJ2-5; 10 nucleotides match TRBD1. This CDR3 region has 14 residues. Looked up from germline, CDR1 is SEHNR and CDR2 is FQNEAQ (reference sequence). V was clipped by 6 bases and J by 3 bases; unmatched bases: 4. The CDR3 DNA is TGTGCCAGCAGTACCGGGACAGGGGAAGAGACCCAGTACTTC. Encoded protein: CASSTGTGEETQYF.

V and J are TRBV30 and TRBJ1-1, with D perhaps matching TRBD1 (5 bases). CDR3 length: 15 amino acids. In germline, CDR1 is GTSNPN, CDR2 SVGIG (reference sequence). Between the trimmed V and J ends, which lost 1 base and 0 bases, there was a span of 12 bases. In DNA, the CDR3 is TGTGCCTGGAGTGATGGGGGGACCATGAACACTGAAGCTTTCTTT. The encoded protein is CAWSDGGTMNTEAFF.

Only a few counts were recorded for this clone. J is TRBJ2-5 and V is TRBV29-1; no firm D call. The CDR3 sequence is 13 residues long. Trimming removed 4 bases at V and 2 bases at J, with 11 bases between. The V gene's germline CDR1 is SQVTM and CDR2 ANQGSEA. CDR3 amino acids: CSVGLARQETQYF. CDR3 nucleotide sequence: TGCAGCGTTGGTCTGGCGCGGCAAGAGACCCAGTACTTC.

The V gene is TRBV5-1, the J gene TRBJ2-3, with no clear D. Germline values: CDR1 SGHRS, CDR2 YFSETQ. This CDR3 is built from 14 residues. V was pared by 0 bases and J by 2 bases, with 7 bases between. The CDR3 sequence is CASSLGQNTDTQYF. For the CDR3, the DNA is TGCGCCAGCAGCTTGGGGCAGAACACAGATACGCAGTATTTT.

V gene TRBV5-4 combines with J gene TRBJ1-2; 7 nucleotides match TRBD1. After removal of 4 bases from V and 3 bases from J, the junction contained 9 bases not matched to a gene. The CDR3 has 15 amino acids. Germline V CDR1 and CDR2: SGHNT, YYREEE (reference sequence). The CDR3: CASSDHRQGDYGYTF. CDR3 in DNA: TGTGCCAGCAGCGATCATCGACAGGGAGACTATGGCTACACCTTC.

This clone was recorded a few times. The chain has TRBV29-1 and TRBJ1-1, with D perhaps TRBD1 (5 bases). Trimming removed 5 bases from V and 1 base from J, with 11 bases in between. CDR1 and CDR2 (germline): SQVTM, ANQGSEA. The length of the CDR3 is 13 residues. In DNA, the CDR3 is TGCAGCGTTAGCGGGACGGCGAACACTGAAGCTTTCTTT. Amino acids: CSVSGTANTEAFF.

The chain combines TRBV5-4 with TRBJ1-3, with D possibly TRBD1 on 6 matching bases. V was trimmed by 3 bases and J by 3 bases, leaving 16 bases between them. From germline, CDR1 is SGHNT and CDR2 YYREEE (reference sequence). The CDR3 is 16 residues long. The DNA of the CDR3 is TGTGCCAGCAGCTCCCAGACAGGAGCTGATGGAAACACCATATATTTT. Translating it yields CASSSQTGADGNTIYF.

CDR3 sequence reads: CSARYYEQYF. CDR3 bases: TGCAGTGCCAGGTATTACGAGCAGTACTTC. The chain joins TRBV20-1 to TRBJ2-7; D remains ambiguous. The CDR3 runs to 10 residues. The V gene lost 6 bases and the J gene lost 4 bases, with 7 bases spanning the gap. CDR1 and CDR2 (germline): DFQATT, SNEGSKA (reference sequence).

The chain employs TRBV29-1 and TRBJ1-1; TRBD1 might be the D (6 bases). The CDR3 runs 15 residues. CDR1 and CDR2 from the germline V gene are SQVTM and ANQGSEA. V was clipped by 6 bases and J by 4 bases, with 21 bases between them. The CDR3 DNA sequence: TGCAGCGTCGGGGGCGCGGGGAAGGGGAGCACTGAAGCTTTCTTT. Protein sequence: CSVGGAGKGSTEAFF.

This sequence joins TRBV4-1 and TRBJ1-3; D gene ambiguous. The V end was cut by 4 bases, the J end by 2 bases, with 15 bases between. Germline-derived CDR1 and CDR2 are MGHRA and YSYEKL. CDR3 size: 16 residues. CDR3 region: CASSPRTELTGNTIYF. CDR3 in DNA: TGCGCCAGCAGCCCACGGACGGAGTTAACTGGAAACACCATATATTTT.

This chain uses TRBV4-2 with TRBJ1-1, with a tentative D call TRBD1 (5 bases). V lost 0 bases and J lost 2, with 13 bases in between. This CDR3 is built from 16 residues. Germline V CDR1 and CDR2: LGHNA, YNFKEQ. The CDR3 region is CASSQDRQGGNTEAFF. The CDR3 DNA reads TGTGCCAGCAGCCAAGATCGCCAGGGAGGAAACACTGAAGCTTTCTTT.

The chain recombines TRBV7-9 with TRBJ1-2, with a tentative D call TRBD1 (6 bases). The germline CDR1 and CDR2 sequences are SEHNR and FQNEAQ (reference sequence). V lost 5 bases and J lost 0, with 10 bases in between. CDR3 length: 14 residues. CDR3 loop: CASSVGQTNYGYTF. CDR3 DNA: TGTGCCAGCAGCGTAGGACAGACTAACTATGGCTACACCTTC.

In nucleotides, the CDR3 is TGTGCCTGGAGGACGGTAGGAAGAGAGACCCAGTACTTC. Translation gives CAWRTVGRETQYF. The J gene is TRBJ2-5, the V gene TRBV30; D remains unclear. The CDR3 totals 13 residues. Germline CDR1 and CDR2: GTSNPN and SVGIG (reference sequence). Trimming removed 3 bases from V and 4 bases from J, with 12 bases in between.

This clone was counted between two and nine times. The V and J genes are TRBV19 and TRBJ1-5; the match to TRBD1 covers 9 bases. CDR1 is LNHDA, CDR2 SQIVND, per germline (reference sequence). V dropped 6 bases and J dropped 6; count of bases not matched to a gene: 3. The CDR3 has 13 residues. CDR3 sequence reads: CASSNRGLQPQHF. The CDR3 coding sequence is TGTGCCAGTAGCAACAGGGGGCTTCAGCCCCAGCATTTT. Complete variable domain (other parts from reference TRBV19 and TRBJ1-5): DGGITQSPKYLFRKEGQNVTLSCEQNLNHDAMYWYRQDPGQGLRLIYYSQIVNDFQKGDIAEGYSVSREKKESFPLTVTSAQKNPTAFYLCASSNRGLQPQHFGDGTRLSIL.

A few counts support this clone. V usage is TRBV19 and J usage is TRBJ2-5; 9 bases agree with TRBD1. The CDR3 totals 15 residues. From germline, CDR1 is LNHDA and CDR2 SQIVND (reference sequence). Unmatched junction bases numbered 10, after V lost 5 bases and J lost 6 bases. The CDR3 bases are TGTGCCAGTAGTGCTACCGGGACAGGGAGAAAGACCCAGTACTTC. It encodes CASSATGTGRKTQYF.

The CDR3 sequence: CASSPGGRVETQYF. Written as DNA, the CDR3 is TGTGCCAGCAGCCCCGGGGGTCGTGTGGAGACCCAGTACTTC. The chain has TRBV7-8 and TRBJ2-5; tentatively, D is TRBD2 (6 bases). The CDR3 length is 14 residues. CDR1 and CDR2 (germline): SGHVS, FQNEAQ. V was pared by 5 bases and J by 5 bases, with 15 bases between.